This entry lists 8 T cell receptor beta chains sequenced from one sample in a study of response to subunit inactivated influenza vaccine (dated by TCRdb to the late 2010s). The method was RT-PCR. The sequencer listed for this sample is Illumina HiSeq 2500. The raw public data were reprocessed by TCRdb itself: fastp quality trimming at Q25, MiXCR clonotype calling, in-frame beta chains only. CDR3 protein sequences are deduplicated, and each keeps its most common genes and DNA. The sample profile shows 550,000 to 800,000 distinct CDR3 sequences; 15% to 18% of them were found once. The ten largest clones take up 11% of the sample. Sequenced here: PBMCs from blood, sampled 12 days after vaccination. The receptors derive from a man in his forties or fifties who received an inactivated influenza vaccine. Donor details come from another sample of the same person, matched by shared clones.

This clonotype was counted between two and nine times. In DNA, the CDR3 is TGTGCCAGCAGCGCCAGGACAGGGGGCTCAGGCGGGGCCTACGAGCAGTACTTC. This encodes CASSARTGGSGGAYEQYF. The rearrangement joins TRBV11-2 to TRBJ2-7; 11 bases map to TRBD1. CDR1 and CDR2 (germline): SGHAT, FQNNGV. The CDR3 length is 18 residues. V shed 5 bases and J 2 bases; nucleotides not matched to a gene: 14.

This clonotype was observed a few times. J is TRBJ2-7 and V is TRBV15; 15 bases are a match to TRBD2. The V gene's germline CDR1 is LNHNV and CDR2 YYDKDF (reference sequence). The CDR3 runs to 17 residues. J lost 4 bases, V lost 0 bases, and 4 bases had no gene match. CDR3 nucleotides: TGTGCCACCAGCAGAGAGATGGGACTAGCGGGAGGATACGAGCAGTACTTC. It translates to CATSREMGLAGGYEQYF. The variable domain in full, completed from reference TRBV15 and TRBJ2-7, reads DAMVIQNPRYQVTQFGKPVTLSCSQTLNHNVMYWYQQKSSQAPKLLFHYYDKDFNNEADTPDNFQSRRPNTSFCFLDIRSPGLGDTAMYLCATSREMGLAGGYEQYFGPGTRLTVT.

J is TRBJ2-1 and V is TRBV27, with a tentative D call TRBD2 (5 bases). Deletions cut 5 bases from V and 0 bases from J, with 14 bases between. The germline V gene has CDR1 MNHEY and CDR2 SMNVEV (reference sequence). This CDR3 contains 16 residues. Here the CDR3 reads CASSTRADLSYNEQFF. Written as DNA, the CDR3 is TGTGCCAGCAGTACCCGAGCGGACCTCTCCTACAATGAGCAGTTCTTC.

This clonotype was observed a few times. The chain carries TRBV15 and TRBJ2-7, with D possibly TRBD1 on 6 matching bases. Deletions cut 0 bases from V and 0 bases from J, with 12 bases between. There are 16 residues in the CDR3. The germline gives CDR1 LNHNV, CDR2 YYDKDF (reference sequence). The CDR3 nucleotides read TGTGCCACCAGCAGAGATTCAAGGGGGAGCTCCTACGAGCAGTACTTC. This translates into CATSRDSRGSSYEQYF.

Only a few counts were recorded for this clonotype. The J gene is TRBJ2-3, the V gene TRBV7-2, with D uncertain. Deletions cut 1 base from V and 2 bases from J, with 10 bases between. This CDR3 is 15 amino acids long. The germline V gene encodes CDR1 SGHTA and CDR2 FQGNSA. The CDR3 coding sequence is TGTGCCAGCAGCTTAGTATGGTCTAACACAGATACGCAGTATTTT. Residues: CASSLVWSNTDTQYF.

CDR3 DNA: TGTGCCAGCAGCTTGACAGGGCAAGAATGGAATGAGCAGTTCTTC. Its protein product is CASSLTGQEWNEQFF. V usage is TRBV5-5 and J usage is TRBJ2-1, with D perhaps TRBD1 (6 bases). Germline V CDR1 and CDR2: SGHKS, YYEKEE (reference sequence). This CDR3 is built from 15 residues. The V gene lost 1 base and the J gene lost 7 bases, with 15 bases spanning the gap.

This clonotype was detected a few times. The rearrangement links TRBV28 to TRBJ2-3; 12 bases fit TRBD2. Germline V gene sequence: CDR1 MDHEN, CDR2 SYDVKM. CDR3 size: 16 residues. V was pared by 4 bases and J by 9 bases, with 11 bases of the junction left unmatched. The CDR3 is CASSSPSGGAVWTQYF. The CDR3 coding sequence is TGTGCCAGCAGTTCCCCTAGCGGGGGGGCGGTTTGGACGCAGTATTTT.

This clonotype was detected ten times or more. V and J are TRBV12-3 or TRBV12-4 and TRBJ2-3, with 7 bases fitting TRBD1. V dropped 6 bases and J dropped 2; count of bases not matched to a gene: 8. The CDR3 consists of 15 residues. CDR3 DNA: TGTGCCAGCAGACCAACAGGGGCCAACACAGATACGCAGTATTTT. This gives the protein CASRPTGANTDTQYF.